Below, 13 T cell receptor beta chains from the same sample are listed, as sequenced in a study of shared clonotypes between healthy human individuals. Generated by immunoSEQ multiplex PCR, the TCRdb table keeps only in-frame clones and is missing some. The table includes 2,500,000 or so clones, just over 90% detected once. Material for sequencing was naive CD4+ T cells sorted from blood. Subset reported: CD45RA+ positively selected. The receptors come from a man younger than 35 in good health.

This clone has only one observation. The chain recombines TRBV2 with TRBJ2-5, with D possibly matching TRBD2 (7 bases). With 7 bases removed from V and 4 bases from J, the gap between germline ends came to 13 bases. Germline CDR1 SNHLY, CDR2 FYNNEI. This CDR3 is 13 amino acids long. The CDR3 DNA sequence: TGTGCCAGCAAGGGGGAGGGGCGAGAGACCCAGTACTTC. It translates to CASKGEGRETQYF.

Comments on this clone: Other nucleotide sequences in the sample specify the same CDR3. The CDR3 is CASSLSRAGQETQYF. Written as DNA, the CDR3 is TGTGCCAGCAGTCTAAGCCGAGCAGGGCAAGAGACCCAGTACTTC. The rearrangement uses TRBV7-2 and TRBJ2-5; weak D call: TRBD1 (5 bases). The CDR3 covers 15 residues. Per germline, CDR1 SGHTA and CDR2 FQGNSA. The germline V and J ends were trimmed by 6 bases and 2 bases, with 16 bases remaining between them. The full variable domain, rest sourced from reference TRBV7-2 and TRBJ2-5, is GAGVSQSPSNKVTEKGKDVELRCDPISGHTALYWYRQSLGQGLEFLIYFQGNSAPDKSGLPSDRFSAERTGGSVSTLTIQRTQQEDSAVYLCASSLSRAGQETQYFGPGTRLLVL.

The rearrangement links TRBV27 to TRBJ1-1, with D tentatively TRBD1 (5 bases). The length of the CDR3 is 15 residues. The V gene's germline CDR1 is MNHEY and CDR2 SMNVEV (reference sequence). Trimming removed 7 bases at V and 0 bases at J, with 15 bases between. The CDR3 is CASIPLGRMNTEAFF. The CDR3 DNA is TGTGCCAGCATCCCGCTGGGACGGATGAACACTGAAGCTTTCTTT.

This clone was seen once. This chain joins TRBV21-1 and TRBJ2-7; the D call of TRBD1 is as the table states it, not checked on the DNA. TRBV21-1 is designated a pseudogene. This CDR3 has 16 amino acids. In DNA, the CDR3 is TGTGCCAGCAGCACTCCTTGGAGACAGGGATCCTACGAGCAGTACTTC. Translating it yields CASSTPWRQGSYEQYF.

CDR3 residues: CASSFGYTF. The CDR3 nucleotides are TGTGCCAGCAGTTTTGGCTACACCTTC. J is TRBJ1-2 and V is TRBV9; D gene uncertain. The CDR3 totals 9 residues. Between the trimmed V and J ends, which lost 5 bases and 7 bases, there was a span of 3 bases. The V gene's germline CDR1 is SGDLS and CDR2 YYNGEE.

The gene calls are TRBV6-4 and TRBJ2-2; a possible D gene is TRBD2 (7 bases). Trimming left V 6 bases short and J 3 bases short, with 11 bases between. Germline V gene sequence: CDR1 MRHNA, CDR2 SNTAGT. The CDR3 has 14 amino acids. The CDR3 region is CASRAGAYTGELFF. The CDR3 DNA reads TGTGCCAGCAGGGCGGGGGCTTACACCGGGGAGCTGTTTTTT.

The chain couples TRBV5-4 to TRBJ1-2; D is ambiguous. Germline V gene data show CDR1 as SGHNT and CDR2 as YYREEE (reference sequence). Trimming stripped 2 bases from V and 3 bases from J, with 11 bases between. The CDR3 length is 14 residues. The CDR3 sequence: CASSFGLGDYGYTF. The CDR3 DNA reads as TGTGCCAGCAGCTTCGGACTCGGGGACTATGGCTACACCTTC. The full variable domain, its missing parts supplied by reference TRBV5-4 and TRBJ1-2, is ETGVTQSPTHLIKTRGQQVTLRCSSQSGHNTVSWYQQALGQGPQFIFQYYREEENGRGNFPPRFSGLQFPNYSSELNVNALELDDSALYLCASSFGLGDYGYTFGSGTRLTVV.

As to this clone: The same CDR3 is also encoded by other DNA sequences in this sample. The V gene is TRBV30, the J gene TRBJ1-2, with D unresolved. Trimming stripped 0 bases from V and 2 bases from J, with 7 bases between. Germline V CDR1 and CDR2: GTSNPN, SVGIG (reference sequence). The CDR3 is 13 residues long. The CDR3: CAWSVLGNYGYTF. CDR3 DNA: TGTGCCTGGAGTGTTCTGGGGAACTATGGCTACACCTTC.

The chain couples TRBV11-2 to TRBJ1-1; tentative D call: TRBD1 (6 bases). The CDR3 is 15 amino acids. Germline assignment: CDR1 SGHAT and CDR2 FQNNGV. The V end lost 5 bases, the J end lost 4 bases, and 17 bases lay between the germline ends. The CDR3 nucleotides are TGTGCCAGCAGCCCCGGTTACGGAGGGGGCACTGAAGCTTTCTTT. This codes for CASSPGYGGGTEAFF.

V is TRBV6-6 and J is TRBJ1-2; 12 bases map to TRBD1. From germline, CDR1 is MNHNY and CDR2 SVGAGI (reference sequence). Unmatched junction bases numbered 4, after V lost 4 bases and J lost 4 bases. CDR3 length: 15 residues. CDR3 protein: CASSSGQGAGYGYTF. The CDR3 DNA is TGTGCCAGCAGTTCGGGACAGGGGGCTGGCTATGGCTACACCTTC.

This clone was detected once. J is TRBJ1-2 and V is TRBV14, with unresolved D. This CDR3 has 12 amino acids. Germline-derived CDR1 and CDR2 are SGHDN and FVKESK. The V end lost 1 base, the J end lost 5 bases, and 5 bases lay between the germline ends. The CDR3 DNA follows: TGTGCCAGCAGCCAAGTGGGGTATGGCTACACCTTC. Translation gives CASSQVGYGYTF.

In DNA form, the CDR3 reads TGTGCCAGCAGCGTTACCGAGGGGGCTCGGGGCTACACCTTC. It encodes CASSVTEGARGYTF. This sequence joins TRBV11-2 and TRBJ1-2; 7 bases fit TRBD1. This CDR3 region has 14 residues. The V and J ends lost 5 bases and 8 bases, in that order; junction bases with no gene match: 11. Germline-derived CDR1 and CDR2 are SGHAT and FQNNGV.

This chain's CDR3 is CASSAGGAKEQYF. The CDR3 DNA sequence: TGTGCCAGCAGCGCTGGGGGCGCGAAAGAGCAGTACTTC. This chain connects TRBV11-3 to TRBJ2-7, with a weak D call TRBD1 (6 bases). This CDR3 region has 13 residues. V was clipped by 5 bases and J by 7 bases, with 15 bases between them. Germline CDR1 reads SGHNT; CDR2 reads YENEEA.